This T cell receptor beta chain was observed in a study of shared clonotypes between healthy human individuals. Study-level points and caveats: It was expected that sequencing depth would affect clonotype sharing among donors.

Trimming took 4 bases from V and 0 from J, leaving 7 bases between them. The germline V gene encodes CDR1 LNHDA and CDR2 SQIVND (reference sequence). This CDR3 is 15 amino acids long. Assay: immunoSEQ multiplex PCR; the TCRdb copy retains only in-frame clones and omits some. Of about 680,000 clones listed, roughly 70% are singletons. Remarks on this clone: Antigen specificity is unknown.

This chain connects TRBV19 to TRBJ2-6; D not resolved. The sample comprised memory CD4+ T cells sorted from blood. Subset of the sample: CD45RA-negative fraction. The clonotype was recovered from a woman younger than 45 in good health. The chain's CDR3 is CASSKPVSGANVLTF. Written as DNA, the CDR3 is TGTGCCAGTAGTAAACCGGTCTCTGGGGCCAACGTCCTGACTTTC.